This T cell receptor (beta chain) was identified in a study of blood T cell repertoires in COVID-19. In the study overall: Collection of acute and convalescent COVID-19 samples took place in the United States, Italy and Spain. Nucleic acid was either cDNA or gDNA, and it came from T cells, B-cell-depleted T cells, or PBMCs.

Cohort 3 recovery required two negative PCRs, clearance, or symptom resolution. The junction had 5 bases not matched to a gene; V was cut back by 1 base and J by 0 bases. The CDR3 runs to 16 residues. The V gene's germline CDR1 is SGHAT and CDR2 FQNNGV. Assay used: immunoSEQ multiplex PCR; TCRdb lists only in-frame clones, some missing. This sample carries some 150,000 clones, 84% of them seen once, and the ten largest clones take about 15%. Sample: PBMCs or T cells enriched from blood (not recorded which). The TCR originated in a man aged 45 to 65 who had recovered from COVID-19. V and J are TRBV11-2 and TRBJ2-7; 8 bases are shared with TRBD2. CDR3 bases: TGTGCCAGCAGCTTAGGGGCGGGGGGCATCTCCTACGAGCAGTACTTC. Residues: CASSLGAGGISYEQYF.